Sequencing of this T cell receptor (beta chain) was carried out in a study of blood T cell repertoires in COVID-19. V dropped 2 bases and J dropped 5; count of bases not matched to a gene: 6. Germline CDR1 and CDR2: MNHNS and SASEGT. The CDR3 contains 15 residues. TCRdb keeps only in-frame clones here, not all; method: immunoSEQ multiplex PCR. The sample has some 280,000 clones; roughly 90% are singletons. The sample consisted of peripheral blood. V usage is TRBV6-1 and J usage is TRBJ1-1; 9 positions match TRBD1. The clonotype originates from a middle-aged woman who had recovered from COVID-19. CDR3 region: CASSEYGDRETEAFF. For the CDR3, the DNA is TGTGCCAGCAGTGAATATGGGGACAGGGAGACTGAAGCTTTCTTT.